This T cell receptor beta chain emerged from a study of shared clonotypes between healthy human individuals. Data came from immunoSEQ multiplex PCR; TCRdb stores just in-frame clones and leaves some out. The data hold around 1.9 million clones, with 93% observed a single time. Turning to this clone: What it recognizes is unknown.

With 7 bases removed from V and 6 bases from J, the gap between germline ends came to 19 bases. Germline V gene data show CDR1 as MDHEN and CDR2 as SYDVKM. This CDR3 comprises 15 residues. Only CD45RO-negative cells positively selected for CCR7 counted as naive CD8 cells, so terminally differentiated effector memory CD45RA+ cells were excluded. Study findings and constraints: Generation probability values for non-shared clonotypes were lower than those for clonotypes shared by all four donors.

The sequenced sample was naive CD8+ T cells from PBMCs. The V gene is TRBV28, the J gene TRBJ1-5; tentative D call: TRBD1 (5 bases). This receptor was identified in a man aged 18 to 35 in good health. Some clones in this sample may be carry-over from other donors' samples. The CDR3 region is CASKLGVPRGQPQHF. CDR3 DNA sequence: TGTGCCAGCAAGTTAGGGGTTCCCCGGGGTCAGCCCCAGCATTTT.